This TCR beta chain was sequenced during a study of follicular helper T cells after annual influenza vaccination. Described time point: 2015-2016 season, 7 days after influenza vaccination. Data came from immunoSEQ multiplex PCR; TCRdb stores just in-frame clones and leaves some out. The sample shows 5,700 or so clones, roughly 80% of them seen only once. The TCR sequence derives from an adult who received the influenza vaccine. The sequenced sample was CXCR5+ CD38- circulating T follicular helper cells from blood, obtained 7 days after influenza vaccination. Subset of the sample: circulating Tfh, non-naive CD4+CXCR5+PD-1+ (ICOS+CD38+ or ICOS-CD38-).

CDR3 in amino acids: CASSVSPGAGQSEAFF. CDR3 in DNA: TGTGCCAGCAGCGTTTCTCCGGGGGCCGGGCAAAGTGAAGCTTTCTTT. The chain couples TRBV9 to TRBJ1-1; possible D gene TRBD1, 6 bases. Trimming cost V 2 bases and J 7 bases, with 21 bases left between them. Germline assignment: CDR1 SGDLS and CDR2 YYNGEE. CDR3 length equals 16 residues.